Following are 21 T cell receptor beta chains from one sample sequenced in a study of blood T cells in healthy people across ages. For the second PCR, which ran for roughly 6 to 12 cycles, a sample-barcoded 5' primer and a J-beta primer mix were used. TCRdb passed the 5' RACE reads through MiXCR, listing each CDR3 protein once. The sample holds 250,000 to 300,000 distinct CDR3 sequences, roughly 27% seen once. The sequenced sample was blood. All receptors come from a woman in her 70s in good health.

The chain has TRBV20-1 and TRBJ2-1, with TRBD2 as a possible D gene (5 bases). The CDR3 length is 13 residues. Germline lookup yields CDR1 DFQATT and CDR2 SNEGSKA (reference sequence). V was cut by 1 base and J by 6 bases, with 10 bases left in between. CDR3 sequence: CSARGGLTNEQFF. The CDR3, as DNA: TGCAGTGCTAGAGGAGGGTTGACCAATGAGCAGTTCTTC.

Only a few counts were recorded for this clonotype. The chain carries TRBV5-1 and TRBJ2-6; D call uncertain. The CDR3 is 17 residues long. Germline CDR1 is SGHRS and CDR2 is YFSETQ. Trimming took 4 bases from V and 0 from J, leaving 14 bases between them. The CDR3 loop reads CASSPGGLLSGANVLTF. DNA for the CDR3: TGCGCCAGCAGCCCCGGCGGTCTCCTCTCTGGGGCCAACGTCCTGACTTTC.

This clonotype was seen a handful of times. The chain combines TRBV7-2 with TRBJ2-1; tentative D call: TRBD2 (5 bases). V shed 7 bases and J shed 6 bases, with 19 bases lying between them. The CDR3 totals 15 residues. CDR1 and CDR2 from the germline V gene are SGHTA and FQGNSA. Here the CDR3 reads CASNKFQAGPNEQFF. CDR3 nucleotides: TGTGCCAGCAACAAATTTCAGGCGGGCCCCAATGAGCAGTTCTTC.

The chain combines TRBV15 with TRBJ2-1, with 10 bases fitting TRBD2. Matching the DNA end better, TRBJ2-7 makes the J call doubtful. CDR3 size: 16 residues. Germline values: CDR1 LNHNV, CDR2 YYDKDF (reference sequence). CDR3 in DNA: TGTGCCACCAGCAGAGATGGCACTAGCGGGACCTACGAGCAGTACTTC. Amino acid sequence: CATSRDGTSGTYEQYF.

Only a few counts were recorded for this clonotype. The missing conserved phenylalanine or tryptophan at the end of this CDR3 makes a read error likely. The chain is built from TRBV29-1 and TRBJ2-5, with D possibly being TRBD2 (6 bases). TRBJ2-1 explains the end of the DNA better; the J call may be wrong. CDR1 is SQVTM and CDR2 is ANQGSEA in the germline V gene. This CDR3 spans 14 amino acids. The CDR3 protein is CSVDSGAAVNEQFL. The CDR3 coding sequence is TGCAGCGTTGACTCGGGAGCGGCAGTGAATGAGCAGTTCCTC.

This clonotype was picked up a small number of times. V is TRBV2 and J is TRBJ2-1, with D possibly being TRBD1 (6 bases). Looked up from germline, CDR1 is SNHLY and CDR2 is FYNNEI. V was trimmed by 5 bases and J by 4 bases, leaving 9 bases between them. This CDR3 contains 13 residues. In DNA, the CDR3 is TGTGCCAGCAGTCGGACAGAATACAATGAGCAGTTCTTC. Translating gives CASSRTEYNEQFF.

The V gene is TRBV20-1, the J gene TRBJ2-1; 9 positions agree with TRBD2. CDR1 is DFQATT, CDR2 SNEGSKA, per germline (reference sequence). V was pared by 6 bases and J by 8 bases, with 14 bases of the junction left unmatched. CDR3 length: 15 amino acids. The CDR3 DNA reads as TGCAGTGCCCCCCCGCTAGCGGGATCTTACGATGAGCAGTTCTTC. Residues: CSAPPLAGSYDEQFF.

This sequence joins TRBV5-1 and TRBJ2-6; no clear D. The germline V and J ends were trimmed by 4 bases and 0 bases, with 11 bases remaining between them. Germline CDR1 reads SGHRS; CDR2 reads YFSETQ. The CDR3 is 16 residues long. CDR3 DNA: TGCGCCAGCAGCGCACGATCCGACTCTGGGGCCAACGTCCTGACTTTC. Residues: CASSARSDSGANVLTF. Variable domain in full (rest from reference TRBV5-1 and TRBJ2-6): KAGVTQTPRYLIKTRGQQVTLSCSPISGHRSVSWYQQTPGQGLQFLFEYFSETQRNKGNFPGRFSGRQFSNSRSEMNVSTLELGDSALYLCASSARSDSGANVLTFGAGSRLTVL.

A few counts support this clonotype. The gene calls are TRBV29-1 and TRBJ2-2, with D unclear. V was trimmed by 7 bases and J by 1 base, leaving 10 bases between them. CDR1 SQVTM and CDR2 ANQGSEA come from the germline V gene. The CDR3 totals 13 residues. This chain's CDR3 is CSASWGNTGELFF. The CDR3 DNA sequence: TGCAGCGCCTCTTGGGGGAACACCGGGGAGCTGTTTTTT.

The V and J genes are TRBV5-1 and TRBJ2-4, with D tentatively TRBD2 (6 bases). The V end lost 0 bases, the J end lost 8 bases, and 12 bases lay between the germline ends. The CDR3 covers 14 residues. Germline CDR1 reads SGHRS; CDR2 reads YFSETQ. This CDR3 is CASSLEGGRHIQYF. In DNA form, the CDR3 reads TGCGCCAGCAGCTTGGAAGGAGGGCGTCACATTCAGTACTTC.

This clonotype was observed a few times. This chain links TRBV3-1 with TRBJ2-1; D not resolved. The CDR3 covers 14 residues. The V gene lost 0 bases and the J gene lost 6 bases, with 9 bases spanning the gap. Looked up from germline, CDR1 is LGHDT and CDR2 is YNNKEL (reference sequence). Here the CDR3 reads CASSQDRRGNEQFF. The CDR3 DNA follows: TGTGCCAGCAGCCAAGATCGACGAGGCAATGAGCAGTTCTTC.

Turning to this clonotype: One end of the junction fails to match germline, which may point to a read error. The chain employs TRBV12-3 or TRBV12-4 and TRBJ2-1, with 9 bases identical to TRBD1. CDR3 length: 15 residues. The CDR3 DNA is TGTGCCAGCAGTTTAGGGGGACAGGGATTAAATGGGCAGTTCTTC. Translated, it gives CASSLGGQGLNGQFF.

The chain couples TRBV20-1 to TRBJ1-1; D is perhaps TRBD1 (5 bases). Germline CDR1 is DFQATT and CDR2 is SNEGSKA (reference sequence). The length of the CDR3 is 13 residues. The V gene lost 5 bases and the J gene lost 6 bases, with 16 bases spanning the gap. The chain's CDR3 is CSAPPSGRAEAFF. CDR3 bases: TGCAGTGCTCCACCTTCAGGGAGGGCTGAAGCTTTCTTT.

This chain connects TRBV19 to TRBJ1-5; D not resolved. The CDR3 has 15 amino acids. Germline CDR1 and CDR2: LNHDA and SQIVND (reference sequence). V lost 0 bases to trimming and J lost 1 base, with 7 bases between them. The CDR3 region is CASSIDLDSNQPQHF. The CDR3 coding sequence is TGTGCCAGTAGTATAGATCTGGACAGCAATCAGCCCCAGCATTTT.

This clonotype showed up just a few times. The V call is TRBV7-9, the J call TRBJ2-7; D is ambiguous. Looked up from germline, CDR1 is SEHNR and CDR2 is FQNEAQ (reference sequence). V dropped 4 bases and J dropped 3 bases, with 10 bases sitting between them. This CDR3 has 13 amino acids. DNA of the CDR3: TGTGCCAGCAGCTCAGCCGGGTTCTACGAGCAGTACTTC. Encoded protein: CASSSAGFYEQYF.

The CDR3 region has the DNA TGTGCCAGCAACGGGCCAGACCCCGAGCAGTACTTC. It translates to CASNGPDPEQYF. This rearrangement joins TRBV7-9 to TRBJ2-7; no firm D call. The ends were cut back, 7 bases at V and 6 bases at J, with 13 bases in the middle. This CDR3 region has 12 residues. From germline, CDR1 is SEHNR and CDR2 FQNEAQ (reference sequence).

J is TRBJ2-5 and V is TRBV7-6; either TRBD1 or TRBD2 may fit D (5 bases each). The J call is doubtful: the DNA matches TRBJ2-1 better. This CDR3 comprises 14 residues. Germline CDR1 and CDR2: SGHVS and FNYEAQ. This CDR3 reads CASSQGTTSGEQFF. The CDR3, as DNA: TGTGCCAGCAGCCAAGGGACCACCTCGGGAGAGCAGTTCTTC.

The V call is TRBV10-3, the J call TRBJ1-2; 7 bases are shared with TRBD1. The length of the CDR3 is 13 residues. Germline V gene lookup returns CDR1 ENHRY and CDR2 SYGVKD. V was clipped by 6 bases and J by 8 bases; unmatched bases: 9. This CDR3 is CAISEGQTMGYTF. The CDR3 DNA reads TGTGCCATCAGCGAGGGACAGACTATGGGCTACACCTTC.

This clonotype has a handful of counts. The chain carries TRBV28 and TRBJ2-7; D is unclear. The CDR3 is made up of 16 amino acids. Per the germline V gene, CDR1 is MDHEN and CDR2 is SYDVKM. Trimming removed 1 base at V and 0 bases at J, with 13 bases between. For the CDR3, the DNA is TGTGCCAGCAGTTTATTTTCAGCCGGTAGCTCCTACGAGCAGTACTTC. This gives the protein CASSLFSAGSSYEQYF.

This clonotype was counted at least ten times. The chain carries TRBV28 and TRBJ2-3; D unclear. The V and J ends lost 6 bases and 0 bases respectively, with 10 bases between them. Germline values: CDR1 MDHEN, CDR2 SYDVKM. The CDR3 is 14 amino acids. The DNA for the CDR3 is TGTGCCAGCAGGCAAACCCTAAGCACAGATACGCAGTATTTT. This codes for CASRQTLSTDTQYF.

This clonotype was recorded a few times. The CDR3 is CASSLGPQGRNEQYF. The CDR3 DNA follows: TGTGCCAGCAGCTTAGGCCCACAGGGGAGGAACGAGCAGTACTTC. The chain combines TRBV7-2 with TRBJ2-7; a possible D gene is TRBD1 (7 bases). Per the germline V gene, CDR1 is SGHTA and CDR2 is FQGNSA. The CDR3 totals 15 residues. The V and J ends lost 1 base and 5 bases respectively, with 15 bases between them.